These T cell receptor beta chains were read from a single sample in a study of T cells in Graves' hyperthyroidism and ophthalmopathy. TCRdb independently ran MiXCR on the multiplex PCR reads; one entry per CDR3 protein. The table shows around 500,000 distinct CDR3 sequences, with over 13% occurring only once. Sample: blood. The receptors come from a woman aged 18-29 years with Graves' hyperthyroidism. Both conserved end residues are part of each CDR3. D genes are given only for firm matches. Clone sizes are shown as how often the clone was seen (once, few, many) or a class if it is expanded.

clone_size d_call j_call v_call cdr3_aa cdr3_nt
many - TRBJ1-2 TRBV7-3 CASSLDSGYGYTF TGTGCCAGCAGCTTAGACAGCGGCTATGGCTACACCTTC
few - TRBJ2-5 TRBV11-3 CASSLGLVAFTPKQETQYF TGTGCCAGCAGCTTAGGTTTGGTGGCTTTTACACCCAAACAAGAGACCCAGTACTTC
many - TRBJ1-3 TRBV5-6 CASSLSPVGSGNTIYF TGTGCCAGCAGCTTGTCCCCAGTCGGCTCTGGAAACACCATATATTTT
few TRBD1 TRBJ1-2 TRBV5-1 CASSWTGTGDGYTF TGCGCCAGCAGCTGGACCGGGACAGGGGATGGCTACACCTTC
many TRBD2 TRBJ2-1 TRBV12-3/TRBV12-4 CASSHWGPHASGGINEQFF TGTGCCAGCAGTCATTGGGGCCCCCACGCTAGCGGAGGCATCAATGAGCAGTTCTTC
many - TRBJ1-4 TRBV3-1 CASSHDTTDEKLFF TGTGCCAGCAGCCATGACACAACCGATGAAAAACTGTTTTTT
many - TRBJ1-5 TRBV6-2/TRBV6-3 CASSYGGGAQPQHF TGTGCCAGCAGTTATGGCGGGGGTGCCCAGCCCCAGCATTTT
few TRBD2 TRBJ2-7 TRBV7-9 CASSALAGDPYEQYF TGTGCCAGCAGCGCCCTAGCGGGAGACCCCTACGAGCAGTACTTC
many TRBD1 TRBJ2-7 TRBV12-3/TRBV12-4 CASRGDRRRYEQYF TGTGCCAGCCGCGGGGACAGGAGACGCTACGAGCAGTACTTC
many - TRBJ1-2 TRBV30 CAWRSTGTTIRGYGYTF TGTGCCTGGCGTTCCACCGGGACAACGATCCGGGGCTATGGCTACACCTTC
many TRBD1 TRBJ2-7 TRBV12-3/TRBV12-4 CASRMQGASGEQYF TGTGCCAGCAGGATGCAGGGGGCGTCCGGCGAGCAGTACTTC